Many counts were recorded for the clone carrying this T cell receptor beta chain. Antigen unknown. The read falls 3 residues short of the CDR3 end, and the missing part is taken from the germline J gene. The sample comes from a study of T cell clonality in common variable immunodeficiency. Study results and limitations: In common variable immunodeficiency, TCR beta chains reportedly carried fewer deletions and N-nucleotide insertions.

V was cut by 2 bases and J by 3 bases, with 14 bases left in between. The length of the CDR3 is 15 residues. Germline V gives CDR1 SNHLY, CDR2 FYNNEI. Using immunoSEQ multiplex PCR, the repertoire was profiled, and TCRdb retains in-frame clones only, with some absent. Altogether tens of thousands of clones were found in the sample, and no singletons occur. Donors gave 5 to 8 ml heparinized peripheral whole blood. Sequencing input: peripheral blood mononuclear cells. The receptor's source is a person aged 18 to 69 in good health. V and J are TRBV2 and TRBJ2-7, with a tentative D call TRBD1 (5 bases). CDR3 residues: CASSEMAGIGYEQYF. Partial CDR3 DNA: TGTGCCAGCAGTGAAATGGCAGGGATAGGCTACGAG.